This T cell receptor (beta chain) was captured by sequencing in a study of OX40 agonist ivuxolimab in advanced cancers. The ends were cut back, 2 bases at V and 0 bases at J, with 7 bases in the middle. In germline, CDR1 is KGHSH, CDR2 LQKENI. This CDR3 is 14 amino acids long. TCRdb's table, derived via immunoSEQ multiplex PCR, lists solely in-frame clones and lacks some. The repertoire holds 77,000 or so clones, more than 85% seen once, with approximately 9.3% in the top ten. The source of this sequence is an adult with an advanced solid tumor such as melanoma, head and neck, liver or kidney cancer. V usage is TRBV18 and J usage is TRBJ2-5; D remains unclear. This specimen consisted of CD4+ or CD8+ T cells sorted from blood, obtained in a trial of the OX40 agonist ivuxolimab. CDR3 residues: CASSPNQYQETQYF. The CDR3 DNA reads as TGTGCCAGCTCACCAAATCAGTACCAAGAGACCCAGTACTTC.